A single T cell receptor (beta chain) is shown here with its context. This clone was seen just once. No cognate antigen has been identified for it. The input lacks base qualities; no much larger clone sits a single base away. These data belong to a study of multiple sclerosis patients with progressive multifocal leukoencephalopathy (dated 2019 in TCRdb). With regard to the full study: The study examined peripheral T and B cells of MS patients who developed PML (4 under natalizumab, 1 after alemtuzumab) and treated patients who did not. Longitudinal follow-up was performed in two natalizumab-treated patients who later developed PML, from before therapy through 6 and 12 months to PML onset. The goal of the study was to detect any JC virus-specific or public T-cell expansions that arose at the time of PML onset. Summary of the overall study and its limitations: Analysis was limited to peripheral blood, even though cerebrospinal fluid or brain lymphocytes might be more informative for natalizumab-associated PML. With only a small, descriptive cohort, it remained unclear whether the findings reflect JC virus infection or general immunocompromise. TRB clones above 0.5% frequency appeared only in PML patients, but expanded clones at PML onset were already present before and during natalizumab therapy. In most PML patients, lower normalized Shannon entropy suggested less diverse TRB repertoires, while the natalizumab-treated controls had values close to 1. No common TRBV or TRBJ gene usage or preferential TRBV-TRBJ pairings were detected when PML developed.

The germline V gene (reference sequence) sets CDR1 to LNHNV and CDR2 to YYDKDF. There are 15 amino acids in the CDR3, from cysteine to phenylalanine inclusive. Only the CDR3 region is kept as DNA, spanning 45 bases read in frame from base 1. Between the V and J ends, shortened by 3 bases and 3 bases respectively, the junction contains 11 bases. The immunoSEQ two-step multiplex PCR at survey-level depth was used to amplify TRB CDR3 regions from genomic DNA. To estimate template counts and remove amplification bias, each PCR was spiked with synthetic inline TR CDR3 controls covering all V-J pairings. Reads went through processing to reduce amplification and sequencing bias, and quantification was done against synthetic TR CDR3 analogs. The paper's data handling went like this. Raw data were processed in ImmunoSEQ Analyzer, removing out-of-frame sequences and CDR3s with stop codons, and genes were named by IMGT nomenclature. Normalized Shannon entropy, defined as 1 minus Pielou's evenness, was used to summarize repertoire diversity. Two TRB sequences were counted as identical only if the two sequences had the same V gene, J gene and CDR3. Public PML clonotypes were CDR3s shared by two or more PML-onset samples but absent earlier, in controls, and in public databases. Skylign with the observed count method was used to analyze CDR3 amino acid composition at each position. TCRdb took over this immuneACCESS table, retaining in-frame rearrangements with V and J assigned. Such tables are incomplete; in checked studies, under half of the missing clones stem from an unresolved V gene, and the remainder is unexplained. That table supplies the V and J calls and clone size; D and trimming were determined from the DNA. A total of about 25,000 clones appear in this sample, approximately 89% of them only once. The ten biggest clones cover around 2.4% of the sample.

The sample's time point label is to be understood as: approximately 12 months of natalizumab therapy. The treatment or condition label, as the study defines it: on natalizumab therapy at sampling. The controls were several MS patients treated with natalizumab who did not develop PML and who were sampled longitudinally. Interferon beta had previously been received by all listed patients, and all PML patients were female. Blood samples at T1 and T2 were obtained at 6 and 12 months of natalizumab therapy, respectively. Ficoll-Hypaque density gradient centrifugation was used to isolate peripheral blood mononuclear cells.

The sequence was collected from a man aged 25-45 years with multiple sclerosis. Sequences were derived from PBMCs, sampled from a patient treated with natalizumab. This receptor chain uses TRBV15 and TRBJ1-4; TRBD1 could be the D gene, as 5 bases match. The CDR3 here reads CATSRGGEPNEKLFF. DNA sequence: TGTGCCACCAGCAGGGGGGGGGAGCCTAATGAAAAACTGTTTTTT.